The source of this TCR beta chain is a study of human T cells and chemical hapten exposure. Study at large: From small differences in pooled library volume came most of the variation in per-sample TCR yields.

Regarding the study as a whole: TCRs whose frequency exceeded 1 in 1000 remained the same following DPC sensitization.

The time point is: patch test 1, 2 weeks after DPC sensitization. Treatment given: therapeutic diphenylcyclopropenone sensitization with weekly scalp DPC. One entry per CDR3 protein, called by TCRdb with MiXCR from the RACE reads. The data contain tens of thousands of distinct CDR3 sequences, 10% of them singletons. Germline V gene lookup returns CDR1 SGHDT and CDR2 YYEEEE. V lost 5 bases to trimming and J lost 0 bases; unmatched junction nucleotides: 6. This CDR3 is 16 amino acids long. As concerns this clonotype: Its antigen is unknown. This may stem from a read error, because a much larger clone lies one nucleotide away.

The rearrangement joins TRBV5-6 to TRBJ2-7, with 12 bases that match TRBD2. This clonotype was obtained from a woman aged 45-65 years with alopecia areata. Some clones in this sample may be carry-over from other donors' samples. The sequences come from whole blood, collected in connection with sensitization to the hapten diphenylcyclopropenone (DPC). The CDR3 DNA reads TGTGCCAGCAGATGGACTAGCGGGGTTAGCTCCTACGAGCAGTACTTC. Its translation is CASRWTSGVSSYEQYF.